The rows below give T cell receptor beta chains drawn from one sample of a study of T-cell memory formation after mild COVID-19. In TCRdb, the 5' RACE reads were re-called with MiXCR into one record per CDR3 protein. This sample has roughly 350,000 distinct CDR3 sequences, with around 21% found just once. Sequences were obtained from PBMCs or a T cell subset sorted from them (not recorded which). The receptors here all came from an adult woman who had mild COVID-19 (a few samples of this study predate the infection). Cell type and time point are not known. Both conserved end residues are part of each CDR3. The D gene is left open where the match is weak. Size values are once, few and many counts, or a class for expanded clones, and some rows have none.

abundance,j_gene,v_gene,d_gene,CDR3aa,CDR3nt
NA,TRBJ1-2,TRBV7-2,TRBD1,CASSSGTGRQANYGYTF,TGTGCCAGCAGCTCCGGGACAGGTCGTCAAGCTAACTATGGCTACACCTTC
NA,TRBJ2-3,TRBV7-2,NA,CASSLYADTQYF,TGTGCCAGCAGCTTATATGCAGATACGCAGTATTTT
few,TRBJ2-7,TRBV5-1,TRBD1,CASSFGDRSQQQYF,TGCGCCAGCAGCTTCGGGGACAGGTCCCAGCAGCAGTACTTC
few,TRBJ1-2,TRBV5-1,TRBD1,CASSLESGTGGGYTF,TGCGCCAGCAGCTTGGAATCCGGGACAGGGGGAGGCTACACCTTC
NA,TRBJ1-2,TRBV6-5,NA,CASSYSRKDDGYTF,TGTGCCAGCAGTTACTCCCGAAAGGATGATGGCTACACCTTC
NA,TRBJ2-1,TRBV7-3,TRBD2,CASSRSSGSGVDEQFF,TGTGCCAGCAGCCGCTCTAGCGGGAGTGGGGTCGATGAGCAGTTCTTC
few,TRBJ1-2,TRBV29-1,NA,CSVEDRVYGYTF,TGCAGCGTTGAAGACAGGGTATATGGCTACACCTTC
NA,TRBJ2-5,TRBV5-1,NA,CASKVGKLLGTQYF,TGCGCCAGCAAGGTCGGAAAGCTCCTAGGTACCCAGTACTTC
NA,TRBJ1-4,TRBV20-1,NA,CSAAQGTNEKLFF,TGCAGTGCCGCTCAGGGTACTAATGAAAAACTGTTTTTT
NA,TRBJ2-2,TRBV7-9,NA,CASGGGIGELFF,TGTGCCAGTGGCGGAGGGATCGGGGAGCTGTTTTTT
few,TRBJ2-7,TRBV9,NA,CASSSPETGGAYEQYF,TGTGCCAGCAGCTCTCCAGAAACAGGTGGGGCCTACGAGCAGTACTTC
NA,TRBJ1-1,TRBV4-1,NA,CASSQGMGGWSGTEAFF,TGCGCCAGCAGCCAAGGGATGGGGGGCTGGTCTGGCACTGAAGCTTTCTTT
NA,TRBJ1-2,TRBV20-1,TRBD1,CSARGDRGPGYTF,TGCAGTGCTAGAGGCGACAGGGGGCCTGGCTACACCTTC
NA,TRBJ2-2,TRBV5-4,TRBD1,CASSSWDRGRELFF,TGTGCCAGCAGTTCTTGGGACAGGGGAAGGGAGCTGTTTTTT
NA,TRBJ2-2,TRBV6-5,NA,CASSYSEAWTGELFF,TGTGCCAGCAGTTACTCGGAGGCGTGGACCGGGGAGCTGTTTTTT
few,TRBJ1-1,TRBV6-1,NA,CASRTGQPEAFF,TGTGCCAGCAGGACTGGACAGCCTGAAGCTTTCTTT
many,TRBJ2-7,TRBV6-5,NA,CASSYSFVGGAHSYEQYF,TGTGCCAGCAGTTACTCGTTCGTCGGCGGGGCCCATTCCTACGAGCAGTACTTC
few,TRBJ2-3,TRBV7-3,TRBD2,CASSRLAGGPIDTQYF,TGTGCCAGCAGCCGACTAGCGGGAGGGCCAATAGATACGCAGTATTTT
few,TRBJ2-7,TRBV20-1,TRBD1,CSARGGTGILYEQYF,TGCAGTGCTAGAGGAGGGACAGGGATTCTCTACGAGCAGTACTTC
NA,TRBJ2-7,TRBV6-1,NA,CASSEYVGPASYEQYF,TGTGCCAGCAGTGAATATGTAGGCCCGGCATCCTACGAGCAGTACTTC
NA,TRBJ1-6,TRBV5-1,NA,CASSSGYTDSPLHF,TGCGCCAGCAGCTCGGGCTATACGGATTCACCCCTCCACTTT
NA,TRBJ2-7,TRBV6-6,NA,CASSYSSGGPGEQYF,TGTGCCAGCAGTTACTCGAGTGGGGGGCCGGGCGAGCAGTACTTC
NA,TRBJ2-3,TRBV5-6,TRBD1,CASRLPGQGSTDTQYF,TGTGCCAGCAGGCTACCGGGACAGGGCAGCACAGATACGCAGTATTTT
NA,TRBJ2-2,TRBV3-1,NA,CASSQDLGRGANTGELFF,TGTGCCAGCAGCCAAGATCTGGGCAGGGGCGCAAACACCGGGGAGCTGTTTTTT
NA,TRBJ1-2,TRBV7-9,NA,CASSLQRTYGYTF,TGTGCCAGCAGCTTACAGCGGACCTATGGCTACACCTTC
few,TRBJ2-3,TRBV24-1,NA,CATSEAGLWGTDTQYF,TGTGCCACCAGTGAAGCGGGCCTTTGGGGCACAGATACGCAGTATTTT
NA,TRBJ1-2,TRBV6-6,NA,CASVRQENYGYTF,TGTGCCAGCGTCCGACAGGAGAACTATGGCTACACCTTC
NA,TRBJ2-7,TRBV3-1,NA,CASSQGDASYEQYF,TGTGCCAGCAGCCAAGGGGACGCCTCCTACGAGCAGTACTTC
NA,TRBJ2-5,TRBV6-5,NA,CASSYSDAPETQYF,TGTGCCAGCAGTTACTCTGATGCACCAGAGACCCAGTACTTC
few,TRBJ2-1,TRBV14,TRBD2,CASSLSGVTYNEQFF,TGTGCCAGCAGCCTCAGCGGGGTTACCTACAATGAGCAGTTCTTC
NA,TRBJ2-7,TRBV12-3/TRBV12-4,TRBD1,CASSLRQGIGEQYF,TGTGCCAGCAGTTTAAGACAGGGAATAGGCGAGCAGTACTTC
few,TRBJ1-4,TRBV7-6,TRBD1,CASSSDRGSEKLFF,TGTGCCAGCAGCTCGGACAGGGGCAGTGAAAAACTGTTTTTT
few,TRBJ1-2,TRBV20-1,TRBD1,CSARDTMTGLPPF,TGCAGTGCTAGAGATACTATGACAGGGCTCCCTCCCTTC
NA,TRBJ2-7,TRBV6-6,NA,CATLRGGSSYEQYF,TGTGCCACCCTAAGAGGGGGGAGCTCCTACGAGCAGTACTTC
NA,TRBJ2-7,TRBV15,NA,CATSRDSLAYEQYF,TGTGCCACCAGCAGAGATAGCCTAGCCTACGAGCAGTACTTC
many,TRBJ1-1,TRBV7-9,TRBD1,CASSPGTGLEAFF,TGTGCCAGCAGCCCAGGGACAGGGCTTGAAGCTTTCTTT
few,TRBJ2-2,TRBV2,TRBD1,CASNGGQGNTGELFF,TGTGCCAGCAATGGGGGACAGGGGAACACCGGGGAGCTGTTTTTT